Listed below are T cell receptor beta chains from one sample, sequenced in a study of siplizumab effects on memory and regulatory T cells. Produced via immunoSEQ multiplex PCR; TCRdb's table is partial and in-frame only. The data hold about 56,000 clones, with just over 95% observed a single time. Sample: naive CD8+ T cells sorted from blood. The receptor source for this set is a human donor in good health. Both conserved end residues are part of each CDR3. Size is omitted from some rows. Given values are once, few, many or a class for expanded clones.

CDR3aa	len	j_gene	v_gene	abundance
CASSLGAGPHTDTQYF	16	TRBJ2-3	TRBV28	-
CASSITIAEPPVDTQYF	17	TRBJ2-3	TRBV19	-
CASSYSGGKGETQYF	15	TRBJ2-5	TRBV6-5	-
CASSSGTEYFNEQFF	15	TRBJ2-1	TRBV5-1	once
CASSPRQGLNYGYTF	15	TRBJ1-2	TRBV7-8	-
CATSRDLGGLTDTQYF	16	TRBJ2-3	TRBV15	once
CASSQGNRGNEQFF	14	TRBJ2-1	TRBV4-3	-
CASRDRGHGYTF	12	TRBJ1-2	TRBV19	-
CASSPGLAGAVEQYF	15	TRBJ2-7	TRBV19	-
CASRVTSGSTNEQFF	15	TRBJ2-1	TRBV6-1	-
CASSPGPNSPLHF	13	TRBJ1-6	TRBV4-3	once
CAWTGQGRYEQYF	13	TRBJ2-7	TRBV30	-
CASSLLAVDTQYF	13	TRBJ2-3	TRBV27	-
CASSLGQPNTGELFF	15	TRBJ2-2	TRBV7-6	-
CASSTLGTSTDTQYF	15	TRBJ2-3	TRBV27	-
CASSGGLAGDAAYF	14	TRBJ2-3	TRBV5-6	once
CASSPRDWGDISYEQYF	17	TRBJ2-7	TRBV9	-
CASSPSSGRRNEQFF	15	TRBJ2-1	TRBV13	-
CASSDWGREKLFF	13	TRBJ1-4	TRBV5-1	-
CASSLESVKNIQYF	14	TRBJ2-4	TRBV7-8	-
CAWSVTGTNTEAFF	14	TRBJ1-1	TRBV30	-
CASSGARDYEQYF	13	TRBJ2-7	TRBV9	-
CASGYRGNEQFF	12	TRBJ2-1	TRBV6-6	-
CASSLEGGLNTEAFF	15	TRBJ1-1	TRBV5-4	-
CASSHRDSSSYNSPLHF	17	TRBJ1-6	TRBV23-1	-
CASSQNSGPYNEQFF	15	TRBJ2-1	TRBV4-1	-
CASRSGRYQETQYF	14	TRBJ2-5	TRBV19	-
CAWDSSYNEQFF	12	TRBJ2-1	TRBV30	-
CASSLEPEPSNQPQHF	16	TRBJ1-5	TRBV7-2	-
CASSTPTDLPNNEQFF	16	TRBJ2-1	TRBV7-9	-
CASSVYPGDEQFF	13	TRBJ2-1	TRBV9	-
CASSLWGRDEQFF	13	TRBJ2-1	TRBV5-4	-
CASSPVSEQFF	11	TRBJ2-1	TRBV10-2	-
CASSKEGGWGANTEAFF	17	TRBJ1-1	TRBV19	-
CSVAGKSSTNTGELFF	16	TRBJ2-2	TRBV29-1	-
CASSPTGVGETQYF	14	TRBJ2-5	TRBV11-3	-
CASSRDRGMVVDTQYF	16	TRBJ2-3	TRBV27	-
CASSPASGGGYGYTF	15	TRBJ1-2	TRBV28	-
CASSLSGAQETQYF	14	TRBJ2-5	TRBV9	-
CATRDFFGEQFF	12	TRBJ2-1	TRBV15	-